What follows is one TCR beta chain and its context. These data originate in a study of blood T cells in healthy people across ages. Germline assignment: CDR1 DFQATT and CDR2 SNEGSKA (reference sequence). The CDR3 loop spans 16 amino acids. V lost 0 bases to trimming and J lost 1 base; unmatched junction nucleotides: 3. With a J-beta primer mix and a sample-barcoded 5' primer, a second PCR ran about 7 to 12 cycles. Using its own MiXCR run on the 5' RACE reads, TCRdb lists one record per CDR3 protein. The table has over a million distinct CDR3 sequences, under 30% seen once. This sample was shared with a second study, whose subject was T cells of mothers and their children. From that report: Input to cDNA synthesis comprised all extracted RNA, at a ratio of about 1.4 ug per 15 ul.

V and J are TRBV20-1 and TRBJ2-5, with 12 positions matching TRBD2. The sample was blood. This clonotype originated in a girl aged 2 to 9 in good health. The CDR3 DNA reads TGCAGTGCTAGAGATCTAGCGGGGGGGAGCCAAGAGACCCAGTACTTC. Its protein is CSARDLAGGSQETQYF.